The rows below give T cell receptor beta chains drawn from one sample of a study of T cells in Graves' hyperthyroidism and ophthalmopathy. TCRdb re-called the multiplex PCR reads with MiXCR, one entry per CDR3 protein. Of roughly 420,000 distinct CDR3 sequences in the sample, 15% to 18% were seen once. Sequenced input: blood. Every receptor here comes from a woman between 18 and 29 years old with Graves' hyperthyroidism. CDR3s include the opening cysteine and the closing phenylalanine or tryptophan. The order of the fields is J gene, clone size, V gene, D gene, CDR3 DNA, CDR3 protein. A D gene is named only where the DNA matches it firmly. The size entry is marked missing in some rows and otherwise reads once, few, many or a size class.

>TRBJ1-6|many|TRBV3-1|-
TGTGCCAGCAGCCAAGATCCAGGGGCATCACCCCTCCACTTT
CASSQDPGASPLHF
>TRBJ2-5|many|TRBV19|TRBD2
TGTGCCAGTAGTAAAAGAAGCGGGAGGGGGGAGACCCAGTACTTC
CASSKRSGRGETQYF
>TRBJ2-2|-|TRBV5-1|-
TGCGCCAGCAGCTTCAGGGGTCCGAACACCGGGGAGCTGTTTTTT
CASSFRGPNTGELFF
>TRBJ1-5|once|TRBV6-1|-
TGTGCCAGCAGCCCCCGCGGGGTTTATAGCAATCAGCCCCAGCATTTT
CASSPRGVYSNQPQHF
>TRBJ2-1|many|TRBV7-3|-
TGTGCCAGCAGCTTAAACGCCGTCGGACTTGGTGAGCAGTTCTTC
CASSLNAVGLGEQFF
>TRBJ2-3|many|TRBV6-1|-
TGTGCCAGCAGTGATCCTCCCAGTGGGTTGAGCACAGATACGCAGTATTTT
CASSDPPSGLSTDTQYF
>TRBJ1-4|many|TRBV28|TRBD1
TGTGCCAGCGGGGAAGGGGACAGGGGGACAACTAATGAAAAACTGTTTTTT
CASGEGDRGTTNEKLFF
>TRBJ1-2|-|TRBV29-1|-
TGCAGCGTGGGAGAGTTAGCTAACTATGGCTACACCTTC
CSVGELANYGYTF
>TRBJ2-1|many|TRBV12-3/TRBV12-4|TRBD2
TGTGCCAGCAAACCACCGACTAGCGGGAGGTATAGGGGAGAGTTCTTC
CASKPPTSGRYRGEFF
>TRBJ2-3|-|TRBV9|-
TGTGCCAGCAGCAATTTCGGGGGAGCGCAGTATTTT
CASSNFGGAQYF
>TRBJ1-1|many|TRBV5-1|TRBD1
TGCGCCAGCAGCGGGGGACAGGGGGTCGCTGAAGCTTTCTTT
CASSGGQGVAEAFF
>TRBJ1-2|many|TRBV5-1|-
TGCGCCAGCAGCTTGGAAATGGGCTATGGCTACACCTTC
CASSLEMGYGYTF
>TRBJ2-7|many|TRBV18|-
TGTGCCAGCTCACCACCGCGGCTGCCTTCGGTCGAGCAGTACTTC
CASSPPRLPSVEQYF
>TRBJ2-7|many|TRBV20-1|TRBD2
TGCAGTGCTAGGACCCAGGGGCGAGCGGGGGGCCGCTACGAGCAGTACTTC
CSARTQGRAGGRYEQYF
>TRBJ2-3|-|TRBV20-1|TRBD1
TGCAGTGCTACCGGGACAGGGATAACAGATACGCAGTATTTT
CSATGTGITDTQYF
>TRBJ2-3|many|TRBV20-1|TRBD2
TGCAGTGCTAGTGCGCTAGCGGGGGGGCCAGATACGCAGTATTTT
CSASALAGGPDTQYF
>TRBJ1-5|many|TRBV7-2|-
TGTGCCAGCAGCCCGCGCCGGAGGGGGTCAAGCAATCAGCCCCAGCATTTT
CASSPRRRGSSNQPQHF
>TRBJ2-2|-|TRBV4-1|-
TGCGCCAGCAGCCTTCAGGTGTTACGCACCGGGGAGCTGTTTTTT
CASSLQVLRTGELFF
>TRBJ1-3|-|TRBV7-9|TRBD1
TGTGCCAGCAGCTTAGCAGGTGGGACAGGAAACACCACATATTTT
CASSLAGGTGNTTYF
>TRBJ2-5|few|TRBV19|TRBD2
TGTGCCAGTAGTTTTAGCGGGAGTGGGCAAGAGACCCAGTACTTC
CASSFSGSGQETQYF
>TRBJ1-1|many|TRBV18|-
TGTGCCAGCTCACCTCTGGGGGGGGGCACTGAAGCTTTCTTT
CASSPLGGGTEAFF
>TRBJ2-3|once|TRBV5-1|TRBD2
TGCGCCAGCAGCCCTATAACTAGCGGGGCTAGCACAGATACGCAGTATTTT
CASSPITSGASTDTQYF
>TRBJ2-1|many|TRBV11-3|-
TGTGCCAGCAGCCTCCGAGGGAGCGGTGAGCAGTTCTTC
CASSLRGSGEQFF
>TRBJ1-6|many|TRBV12-3/TRBV12-4|-
TGTGCCAGCAGTTTAAGGGGGGCGCTTTCACCCCTCCACTTT
CASSLRGALSPLHF
>TRBJ2-5|-|TRBV20-1|TRBD2
TGCAGTGCTACTCCCCAGACTAGCGGGAGTGCAGAGACCCAGTACTTC
CSATPQTSGSAETQYF
>TRBJ2-7|many|TRBV11-1|TRBD1
TGTGCCAGCAGCTGGACAGGGAAGCACGAGCAGTACTTC
CASSWTGKHEQYF
>TRBJ2-7|many|TRBV20-1|TRBD1
TGCAGTGCTAGAGATCAAAGGACAGGGCAGTACTTC
CSARDQRTGQYF
>TRBJ1-1|-|TRBV3-1|-
TGTGCCAGCAGCCCCGACGGAGAGGTGGCTTTCTTT
CASSPDGEVAFF
>TRBJ2-3|-|TRBV11-2|-
TGTGCCAGCAGCTTAGGGGGGCGCTGGGCAGATACGCAGTATTTT
CASSLGGRWADTQYF
>TRBJ1-6|few|TRBV5-8|TRBD1
TGTGCCAGCAGCACCGGGACAGGGGTTTATAATTCACCCCTCCACTTT
CASSTGTGVYNSPLHF
>TRBJ2-7|many|TRBV11-3|TRBD2
TGTGCCAGCACCCCCGCGGGAGGGCCCTACGAGCAGTACTTC
CASTPAGGPYEQYF
>TRBJ2-2|-|TRBV9|TRBD1
TGTGCCAGCAGCATTACAGGGGACACCGGGGAGCTGTTTTTT
CASSITGDTGELFF
>TRBJ1-5|many|TRBV7-8|-
TGTGCCAGCAGCTTAAATATCTTCAGGGATCAGCCCCAGCATTTT
CASSLNIFRDQPQHF
>TRBJ1-5|many|TRBV19|-
TGTGCCAGTAGGCTGGATTTACGCAGGGTACGGAGCAATCAGCCCCAGCATTTT
CASRLDLRRVRSNQPQHF
>TRBJ1-3|many|TRBV28|-
TGTGCCAGCAGTTTAACGTCCGGGACCCCGCCTGGAAACACCATATATTTT
CASSLTSGTPPGNTIYF
>TRBJ1-1|many|TRBV6-5|TRBD1
TGTGCCAGCAGTTACTCGCAGGGGGCAAGGACTGAAGCTTTCTTT
CASSYSQGARTEAFF
>TRBJ2-3|few|TRBV20-1|TRBD1
TGCAGTGCTACCCTCTCCGGACAGGGGACAGATACGCAGTATTTT
CSATLSGQGTDTQYF
>TRBJ2-2|-|TRBV7-9|-
TGTGCCAGCAGCTCGACTAGTTCCATGCTGGGCACCGGGGAGCTGTTTTTT
CASSSTSSMLGTGELFF
>TRBJ1-1|many|TRBV20-1|-
TGCAGTGCTAGTGATGCGAGAAAAGGGAGTATGAACACTGAAGCTTTCTTT
CSASDARKGSMNTEAFF
>TRBJ1-2|many|TRBV20-1|-
TGCAGTGCTAGAGATGCAGCGCATAACTATGGCTACACCTTC
CSARDAAHNYGYTF
>TRBJ1-2|many|TRBV5-6|-
TGTGCCAGCAGCCCGGGGGCAGGGGCCAATAACGATGGCTACACCTTC
CASSPGAGANNDGYTF
>TRBJ1-5|few|TRBV20-1|-
TGCAGTGCTGGGACTAATAGCAATCAGCCCCAGCATTTT
CSAGTNSNQPQHF
>TRBJ2-7|many|TRBV27|TRBD1
TGTGCCAGCAGTTTATCGACAGGGGGCGCCTACGAGCAGTACTTC
CASSLSTGGAYEQYF
>TRBJ2-5|many|TRBV6-1|TRBD2
TGTGCCAGCAGCTTTAGCGGGGGGGCGTTGGAGACCCAGTACTTC
CASSFSGGALETQYF
>TRBJ2-5|-|TRBV3-1|TRBD2
TGTGCCAGCAGCCCCAGACTAGCGGGGGCGGGGGGGACCCAGTACTTC
CASSPRLAGAGGTQYF
>TRBJ2-7|-|TRBV5-6|TRBD2
TGTGCCAGCAGTTCCGGGACTAGCTTCCCGGATCCCCTCTACGAGCAGTACTTC
CASSSGTSFPDPLYEQYF
>TRBJ2-3|many|TRBV9|-
TGTGCCAGCAGTCATAAACCTTGGGAAACGCGCACAGATACGCAGTATTTT
CASSHKPWETRTDTQYF
>TRBJ1-4|many|TRBV6-1|-
TGTGCCAGCAGCGCCATAGCGGGGTGGGAAAGGGAAAAACTGTTTTTT
CASSAIAGWEREKLFF
>TRBJ1-2|many|TRBV27|TRBD1
TGTGCCAGCAGTTTTCGGGACAGGGGAATTAATGGCTACACCTTC
CASSFRDRGINGYTF